The 22 T cell receptor beta chains below all came from one sample that was sequenced in a study of cytomegalovirus exposure and HLA in healthy donors. PCR primers comprised 60 Vbeta and 13 Jbeta primers. Only in-frame clones appear in the TCRdb table, and some are missing; sequencing was by immunoSEQ multiplex PCR. The sample carries approximately 160,000 clones, approximately 80% recorded once. The sequenced material came from PBMCs. All receptors come from a woman in her forties in good health and CMV-seropositive.

The table lists this clone with a count of one. This chain links TRBV6-5 with TRBJ1-3; 10 bases map to TRBD1. Looked up from germline, CDR1 is MNHEY and CDR2 is SVGAGI. The V segment lost 0 bases and the J segment 7 bases; nucleotides outside the gene matches: 6. The CDR3 has 16 residues. The CDR3 loop reads CASSYSKRGQGNTIYF. DNA of the CDR3: TGTGCCAGCAGTTACTCGAAACGGGGACAGGGGAACACCATATATTTT.

This rearrangement joins TRBV30 to TRBJ2-7; the match to TRBD1 covers 10 bases. CDR3 length: 14 residues. The V and J ends lost 2 bases and 1 base, in that order; junction bases with no gene match: 2. Germline loops: CDR1 GTSNPN, CDR2 SVGIG (reference sequence). As DNA, the CDR3 is TGTGCCTGGAGTATGGGACAGGGGTCCTACGAGCAGTACTTC. It specifies CAWSMGQGSYEQYF.

The J gene is TRBJ2-7, the V gene TRBV7-2; 10 nucleotides line up with TRBD2. The CDR3 loop spans 15 amino acids. V shed 4 bases, J shed 3 bases, and the junction held 6 bases outside the gene matches. CDR1 is SGHTA and CDR2 is FQGNSA in the germline V gene. The CDR3 protein is CASSSASGGHYEQYF. In nucleotides, the CDR3 is TGTGCCAGCAGCTCAGCTAGCGGGGGCCACTACGAGCAGTACTTC.

The table lists this clone with a few counts. V is TRBV7-9 and J is TRBJ2-1; 10 bases agree with TRBD2. The CDR3 consists of 16 residues. CDR1 is SEHNR and CDR2 is FQNEAQ in the germline V gene (reference sequence). Trimming cost V 4 bases and J 0 bases; bases outside gene matches: 3. This CDR3 reads CASSSSGGASYNEQFF. CDR3 nucleotides: TGTGCCAGCAGCTCTAGCGGGGGAGCCTCCTACAATGAGCAGTTCTTC.

This clone showed up just a few times. The chain carries TRBV6-5 and TRBJ2-7; 7 nucleotides line up with TRBD2. The germline V gene encodes CDR1 MNHEY and CDR2 SVGAGI. V was clipped by 6 bases and J by 5 bases; unmatched bases: 10. The CDR3 is 14 amino acids. CDR3 region: CASRNDGTTDEQYF. For the CDR3, the DNA is TGTGCCAGCAGAAACGACGGGACTACGGACGAGCAGTACTTC.

This chain links TRBV10-1 with TRBJ1-5; unclear D gene. The V gene lost 2 bases and the J gene lost 6 bases, with 8 bases spanning the gap. The CDR3 contains 13 residues. Germline CDR1 reads WNHNN; CDR2 reads SYGVQD (reference sequence). The CDR3 nucleotides read TGCGCCAGCAGTGAGATGCTAGGTCAGCCCCAGCATTTT. Its protein product is CASSEMLGQPQHF.

This chain links TRBV30 with TRBJ2-2; D not resolved. The CDR3 loop spans 21 amino acids. Trimming stripped 2 bases from V and 6 bases from J, with 34 bases between. Per the germline V gene, CDR1 is GTSNPN and CDR2 is SVGIG (reference sequence). The CDR3 nucleotides are TGTGCCTGGAGTCGACTTATGAAACGCATGGCTGCGGAAACAACCCCCGGGGAGCTGTTTTTT. This codes for CAWSRLMKRMAAETTPGELFF.

This clone has only a few counts. At one of its ends the junction is not consistent with the germline gene, which may arise from a read error. V and J are TRBV7-9 and TRBJ2-3; 7 bases agree with TRBD2. The CDR3 spans 15 residues. Germline lookup yields CDR1 SEHNR and CDR2 FQNEAQ (reference sequence). The CDR3 reads CSSSSRGGSTDTQYF. CDR3 DNA sequence: TGTTCCAGCAGCTCTAGGGGAGGGAGCACAGATACGCAGTATTTT.

This chain joins TRBV7-6 and TRBJ2-5; TRBD1 matches at 8 bases. CDR1 is SGHVS and CDR2 is FNYEAQ in the germline V gene. J gave up 5 bases and V 1 base, and 0 bases lay outside the gene matches. The CDR3 loop spans 13 amino acids. The CDR3 DNA follows: TGTGCCAGCAGCTTAGGACAGGGGGAGACCCAGTACTTC. As protein: CASSLGQGETQYF.

The chain is built from TRBV5-1 and TRBJ2-1; the match to TRBD2 covers 8 bases. The CDR3 runs 15 residues. Germline assignment: CDR1 SGHRS and CDR2 YFSETQ. V lost 4 bases, J lost 5 bases, and 8 bases stayed unmatched. As DNA, the CDR3 is TGCGCCAGCAGCGGGCTAGCGGGCGCCAACAATGAGCAGTTCTTC. This encodes CASSGLAGANNEQFF.

The chain employs TRBV6-6 and TRBJ2-7, with a tentative D call TRBD2 (7 bases). Germline assignment: CDR1 MNHNY and CDR2 SVGAGI (reference sequence). Trimming stripped 4 bases from V and 1 base from J, with 14 bases between. The CDR3 is 15 residues long. This chain's CDR3 is CASSSERGASYEQYF. The DNA of the CDR3 is TGTGCCAGCAGTTCGGAACGGGGGGCGTCCTACGAGCAGTACTTC.

The chain couples TRBV18 to TRBJ1-1; D perhaps matches TRBD1 (6 bases). The CDR3 extends over 15 amino acids. Germline lookup yields CDR1 KGHSH and CDR2 LQKENI. Trimming took off 3 bases at V and 1 base at J, with 12 bases between the two ends. The CDR3 DNA follows: TGTGCCAGCTCACCTCCGGGACACCCGAACACTGAAGCTTTCTTT. Translating it yields CASSPPGHPNTEAFF.

This clone was detected only a few times. This sequence joins TRBV6-5 and TRBJ1-1; 8 positions match TRBD1. V lost 6 bases and J lost 6; bases outside the gene matches: 12. CDR1 MNHEY and CDR2 SVGAGI come from the germline V gene. The CDR3 is made up of 15 amino acids. This CDR3 reads CASSYTPTGVAEAFF. Written as DNA, the CDR3 is TGTGCCAGCAGCTACACCCCGACAGGGGTCGCTGAAGCTTTCTTT.

The chain recombines TRBV7-2 with TRBJ2-7; TRBD2 matches at 7 bases. The J segment lost 2 bases and the V segment lost 2 bases, leaving 6 bases of the junction unmatched. The germline gives CDR1 SGHTA, CDR2 FQGNSA. CDR3 size: 15 residues. The DNA for the CDR3 is TGTGCCAGCAGCTTAACCGCTAGCGGAACCTACGAGCAGTACTTC. Translating it yields CASSLTASGTYEQYF.

The chain combines TRBV19 with TRBJ2-5; 11 positions match TRBD2. Germline loops: CDR1 LNHDA, CDR2 SQIVND (reference sequence). This CDR3 spans 16 amino acids. Trimming removed 5 bases from V and 2 bases from J; junction bases left unmatched: 7. The CDR3 DNA follows: TGTGCCAGTAGTGCTCCGGGACTAGCGGTACAAGAGACCCAGTACTTC. Encoded protein: CASSAPGLAVQETQYF.

The chain recombines TRBV19 with TRBJ2-7; 12 nucleotides line up with TRBD2. Germline V lookup: CDR1 LNHDA, CDR2 SQIVND (reference sequence). The CDR3 spans 15 residues. V shed 5 bases, J shed 6 bases, and the junction held 8 bases outside the gene matches. The CDR3 loop is CASSAGLAGSFEQYF. Written as DNA, the CDR3 is TGTGCCAGTAGTGCCGGACTAGCGGGGTCTTTCGAGCAGTACTTC.

This sequence joins TRBV6-5 and TRBJ1-2; D is undetermined. The CDR3 consists of 13 residues. Trimming pared 8 bases from V and 4 bases from J, leaving 14 bases between. Germline V gives CDR1 MNHEY, CDR2 SVGAGI. CDR3 region: CASSPLSSYGYTF. As DNA, the CDR3 is TGTGCCAGCTCCCCCCTAAGTAGCTATGGCTACACCTTC.

This clone was seen just once. The chain joins TRBV9 to TRBJ2-7; TRBD1 aligns across 10 bases. In germline, CDR1 is SGDLS, CDR2 YYNGEE. This CDR3 region has 15 residues. With 7 bases clipped from V and 5 bases from J, the junction kept 12 bases outside the gene matches. CDR3 loop: CASGLGTGVSHEQYF. CDR3 sequence (DNA): TGTGCCAGCGGCCTGGGGACAGGGGTATCCCACGAGCAGTACTTC. The full variable domain, completed using reference TRBV9 and TRBJ2-7, is DSGVTQTPKHLITATGQRVTLRCSPRSGDLSVYWYQQSLDQGLQFLIQYYNGEERAKGNILERFSAQQFPDLHSELNLSSLELGDSALYFCASGLGTGVSHEQYFGPGTRLTVT.

In this sample, this clone turned up a few times. This chain links TRBV28 with TRBJ2-5, with TRBD1 matching over 7 bases. The CDR3 covers 14 residues. CDR1 and CDR2 from the germline V gene are MDHEN and SYDVKM. V lost 6 bases to trimming and J lost 4 bases; unmatched junction nucleotides: 8. The CDR3 loop reads CASSSTGDGETQYF. The DNA for the CDR3 is TGTGCCAGCAGCTCAACAGGGGATGGAGAGACCCAGTACTTC.

The rearrangement joins TRBV9 to TRBJ2-3, with 8 positions matching TRBD1. The V gene's germline CDR1 is SGDLS and CDR2 YYNGEE. The CDR3 sequence is 16 residues long. V shed 4 bases and J 0 bases; nucleotides not matched to a gene: 7. The CDR3 loop is CASSFGTGTSTDTQYF. The CDR3, as DNA: TGTGCCAGCAGCTTCGGGACAGGTACTAGCACAGATACGCAGTATTTT.

This clone has a handful of counts. The V gene is TRBV5-5, the J gene TRBJ2-6, with D possibly TRBD2 on 5 matching bases. This CDR3 spans 15 amino acids. Between the trimmed V and J ends, which lost 4 bases and 0 bases, there was a span of 8 bases. Germline lookup yields CDR1 SGHKS and CDR2 YYEKEE (reference sequence). This chain's CDR3 is CASSPGGSGANVLTF. CDR3 sequence (DNA): TGTGCCAGCAGCCCCGGAGGCTCTGGGGCCAACGTCCTGACTTTC.

This sequence joins TRBV29-1 and TRBJ1-2; 8 nucleotides agree with TRBD1. The CDR3 has 13 amino acids. Per the germline V gene, CDR1 is SQVTM and CDR2 is ANQGSEA. V was pared by 1 base and J by 5 bases, with 3 bases of the junction left unmatched. CDR3 nucleotides: TGCAGCGTTGAAGGGACAGGGTTTTATGGCTACACCTTC. Translating it yields CSVEGTGFYGYTF.